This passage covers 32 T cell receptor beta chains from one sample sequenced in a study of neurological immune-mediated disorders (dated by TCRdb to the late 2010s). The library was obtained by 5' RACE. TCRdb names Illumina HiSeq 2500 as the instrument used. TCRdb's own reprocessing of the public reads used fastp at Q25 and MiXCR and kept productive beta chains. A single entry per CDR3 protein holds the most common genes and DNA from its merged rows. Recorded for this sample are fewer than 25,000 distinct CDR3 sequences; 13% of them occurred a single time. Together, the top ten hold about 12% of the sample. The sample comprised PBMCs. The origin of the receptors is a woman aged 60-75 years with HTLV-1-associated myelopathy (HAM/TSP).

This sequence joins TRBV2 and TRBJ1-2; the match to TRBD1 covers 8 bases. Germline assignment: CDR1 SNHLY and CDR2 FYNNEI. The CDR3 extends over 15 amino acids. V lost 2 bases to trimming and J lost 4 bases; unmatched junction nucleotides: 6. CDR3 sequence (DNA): TGTGCCAGCAGTGAACTCGGACAGGGAGTCTATGGCTACACCTTC. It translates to CASSELGQGVYGYTF.

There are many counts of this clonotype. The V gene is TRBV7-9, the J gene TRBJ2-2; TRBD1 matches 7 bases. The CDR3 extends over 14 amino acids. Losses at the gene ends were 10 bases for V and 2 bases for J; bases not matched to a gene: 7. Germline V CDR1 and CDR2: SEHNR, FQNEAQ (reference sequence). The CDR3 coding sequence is TGTGCCACATCGGACAGGCTTAACACCGGGGAGCTGTTTTTT. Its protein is CATSDRLNTGELFF.

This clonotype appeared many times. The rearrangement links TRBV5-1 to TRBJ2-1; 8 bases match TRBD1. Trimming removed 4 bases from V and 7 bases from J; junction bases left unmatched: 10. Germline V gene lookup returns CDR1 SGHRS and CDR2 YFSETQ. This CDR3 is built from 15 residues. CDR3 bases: TGCGCCAGCAGCCTCGGACAGGGAGATGTTAATGAGCAGTTCTTC. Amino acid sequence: CASSLGQGDVNEQFF.

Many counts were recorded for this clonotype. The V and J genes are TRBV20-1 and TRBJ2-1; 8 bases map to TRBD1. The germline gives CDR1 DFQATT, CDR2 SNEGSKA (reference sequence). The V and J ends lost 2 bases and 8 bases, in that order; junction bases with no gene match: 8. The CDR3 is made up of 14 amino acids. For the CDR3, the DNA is TGCAGTGCTAGATCCGGACAGGGAATCGATGAGCAGTTCTTC. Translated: CSARSGQGIDEQFF.

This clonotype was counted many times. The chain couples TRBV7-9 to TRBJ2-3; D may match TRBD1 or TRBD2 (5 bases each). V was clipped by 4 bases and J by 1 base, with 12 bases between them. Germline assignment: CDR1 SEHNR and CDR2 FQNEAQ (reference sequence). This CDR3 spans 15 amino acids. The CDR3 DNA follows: TGTGCCAGCAGCTCTACACGGGGCGGCACAGATACGCAGTATTTT. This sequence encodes CASSSTRGGTDTQYF.

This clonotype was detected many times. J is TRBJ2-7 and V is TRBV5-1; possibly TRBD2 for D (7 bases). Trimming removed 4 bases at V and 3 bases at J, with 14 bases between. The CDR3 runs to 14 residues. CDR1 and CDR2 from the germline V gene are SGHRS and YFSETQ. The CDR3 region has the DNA TGCGCCAGCAGCCCACGGGGGGCCAGCTACGAGCAGTACTTC. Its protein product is CASSPRGASYEQYF.

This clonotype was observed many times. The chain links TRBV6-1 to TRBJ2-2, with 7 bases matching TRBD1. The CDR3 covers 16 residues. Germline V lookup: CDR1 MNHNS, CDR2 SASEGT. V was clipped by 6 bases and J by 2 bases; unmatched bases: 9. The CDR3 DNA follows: TGTGCCAGCAGCCCCAGACAGGGCCATAACACCGGGGAGCTGTTTTTT. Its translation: CASSPRQGHNTGELFF.

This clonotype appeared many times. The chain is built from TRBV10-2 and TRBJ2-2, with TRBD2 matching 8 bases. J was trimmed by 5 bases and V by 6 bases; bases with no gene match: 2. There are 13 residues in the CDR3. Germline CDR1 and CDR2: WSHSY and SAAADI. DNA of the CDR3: TGCGCCAGCAGGACTAGCGTTACCGGGGAGCTGTTTTTT. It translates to CASRTSVTGELFF.

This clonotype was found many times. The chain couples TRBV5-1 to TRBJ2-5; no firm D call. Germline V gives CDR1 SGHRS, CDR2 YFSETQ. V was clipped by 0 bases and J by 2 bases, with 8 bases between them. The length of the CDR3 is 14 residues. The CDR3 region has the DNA TGCGCCAGCAGCTTGGTGTCAGTTCAAGAGACCCAGTACTTC. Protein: CASSLVSVQETQYF.

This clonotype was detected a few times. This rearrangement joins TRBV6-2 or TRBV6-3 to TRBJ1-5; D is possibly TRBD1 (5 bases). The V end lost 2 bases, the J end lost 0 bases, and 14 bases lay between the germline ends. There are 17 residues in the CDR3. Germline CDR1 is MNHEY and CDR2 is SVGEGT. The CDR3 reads CASSYKAGRDSNQPQHF. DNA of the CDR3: TGTGCCAGCAGTTACAAGGCAGGGAGAGATAGCAATCAGCCCCAGCATTTT.

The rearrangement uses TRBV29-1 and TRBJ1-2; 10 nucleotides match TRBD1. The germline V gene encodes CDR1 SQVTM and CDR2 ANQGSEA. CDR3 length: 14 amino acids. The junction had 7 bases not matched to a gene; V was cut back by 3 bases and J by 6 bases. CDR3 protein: CSVDGTGVNNGYTF. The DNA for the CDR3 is TGCAGCGTTGATGGGACAGGGGTGAACAATGGCTACACCTTC.

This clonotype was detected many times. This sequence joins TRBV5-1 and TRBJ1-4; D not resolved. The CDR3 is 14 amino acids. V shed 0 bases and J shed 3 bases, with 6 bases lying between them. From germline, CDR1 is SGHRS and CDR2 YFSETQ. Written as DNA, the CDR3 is TGCGCCAGCAGCTTGGAACAGCCTAATGAAAAACTGTTTTTT. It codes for CASSLEQPNEKLFF.

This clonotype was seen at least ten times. CDR3: CSARDPAPTSGREETQYF. The CDR3 nucleotides are TGCAGTGCTAGAGATCCAGCCCCGACTAGCGGGAGGGAAGAGACCCAGTACTTC. The chain joins TRBV20-1 to TRBJ2-5; 14 bases agree with TRBD2. Germline V CDR1 and CDR2: DFQATT, SNEGSKA (reference sequence). J was trimmed by 3 bases and V by 0 bases; bases with no gene match: 9. The CDR3 has 18 residues.

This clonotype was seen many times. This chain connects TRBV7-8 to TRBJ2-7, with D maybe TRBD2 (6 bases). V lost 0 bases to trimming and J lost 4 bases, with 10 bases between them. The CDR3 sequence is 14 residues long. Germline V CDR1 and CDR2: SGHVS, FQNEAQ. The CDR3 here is CASSLAGTPYEQYF. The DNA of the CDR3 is TGTGCCAGCAGCTTAGCAGGGACTCCTTACGAGCAGTACTTC.

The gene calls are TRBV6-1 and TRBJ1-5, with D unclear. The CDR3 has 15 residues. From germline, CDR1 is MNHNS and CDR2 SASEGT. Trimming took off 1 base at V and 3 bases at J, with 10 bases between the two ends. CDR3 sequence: CASSEGGQFNQPQHF. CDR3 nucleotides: TGTGCCAGCAGTGAAGGAGGGCAGTTCAATCAGCCCCAGCATTTT.

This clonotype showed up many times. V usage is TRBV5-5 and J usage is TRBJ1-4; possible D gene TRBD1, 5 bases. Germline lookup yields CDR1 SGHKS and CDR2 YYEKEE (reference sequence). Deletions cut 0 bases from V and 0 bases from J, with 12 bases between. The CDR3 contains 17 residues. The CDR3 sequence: CASSLAPGTATNEKLFF. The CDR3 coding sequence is TGTGCCAGCAGCTTGGCGCCAGGGACCGCAACTAATGAAAAACTGTTTTTT.

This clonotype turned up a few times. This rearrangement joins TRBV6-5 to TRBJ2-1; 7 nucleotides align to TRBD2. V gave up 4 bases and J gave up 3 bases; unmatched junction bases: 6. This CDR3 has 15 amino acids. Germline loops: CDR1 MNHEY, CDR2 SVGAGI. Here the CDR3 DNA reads TGTGCCAGCAGTTTGAGGCTAGCGGTCTACAATGAGCAGTTCTTC. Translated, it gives CASSLRLAVYNEQFF.

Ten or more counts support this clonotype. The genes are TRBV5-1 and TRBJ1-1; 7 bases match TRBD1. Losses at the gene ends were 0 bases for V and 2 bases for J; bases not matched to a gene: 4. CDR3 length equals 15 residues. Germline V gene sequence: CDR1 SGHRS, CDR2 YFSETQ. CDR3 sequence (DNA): TGCGCCAGCAGCTTGGTCGGGACAGCAAACACTGAAGCTTTCTTT. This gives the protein CASSLVGTANTEAFF.

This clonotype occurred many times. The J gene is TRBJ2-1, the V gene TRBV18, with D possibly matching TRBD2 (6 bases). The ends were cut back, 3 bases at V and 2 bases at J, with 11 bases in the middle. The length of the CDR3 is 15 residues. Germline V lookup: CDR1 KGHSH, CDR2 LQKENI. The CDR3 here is CASSPGSRPYNEQFF. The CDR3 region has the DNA TGTGCCAGCTCACCCGGGAGTAGGCCCTACAATGAGCAGTTCTTC.

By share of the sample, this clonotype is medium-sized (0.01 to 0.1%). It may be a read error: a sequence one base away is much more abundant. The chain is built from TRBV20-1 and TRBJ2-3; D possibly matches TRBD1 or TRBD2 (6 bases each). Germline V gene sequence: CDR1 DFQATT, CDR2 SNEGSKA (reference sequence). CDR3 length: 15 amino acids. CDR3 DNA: TGCAGTACTAGTACTGGCGGAGGGGGATCAGATACGCAGTATTTT. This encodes CSTSTGGGGSDTQYF.

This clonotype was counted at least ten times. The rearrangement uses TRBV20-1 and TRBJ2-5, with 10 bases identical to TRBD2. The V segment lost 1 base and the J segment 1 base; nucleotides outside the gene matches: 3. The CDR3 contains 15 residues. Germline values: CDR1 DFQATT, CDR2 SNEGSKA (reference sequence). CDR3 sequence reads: CSARGASGSQETQYF. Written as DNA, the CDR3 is TGCAGTGCTAGAGGGGCTAGCGGGAGCCAAGAGACCCAGTACTTC.

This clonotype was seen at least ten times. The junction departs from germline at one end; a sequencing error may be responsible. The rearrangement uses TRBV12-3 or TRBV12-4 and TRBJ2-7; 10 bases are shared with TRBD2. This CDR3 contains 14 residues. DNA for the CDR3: TGTGCCAGCAGTCTAGCGGGAGTTTTCTACGAGCAGTACTTC. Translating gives CASSLAGVFYEQYF.

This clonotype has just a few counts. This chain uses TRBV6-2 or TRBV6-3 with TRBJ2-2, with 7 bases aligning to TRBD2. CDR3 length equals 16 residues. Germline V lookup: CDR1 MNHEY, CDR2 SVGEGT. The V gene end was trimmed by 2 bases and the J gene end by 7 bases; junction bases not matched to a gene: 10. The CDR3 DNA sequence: TGTGCCAGCAGTTACCAAGCCGGGGGGATTGGCGGGGAGCTGTTTTTT. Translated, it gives CASSYQAGGIGGELFF.

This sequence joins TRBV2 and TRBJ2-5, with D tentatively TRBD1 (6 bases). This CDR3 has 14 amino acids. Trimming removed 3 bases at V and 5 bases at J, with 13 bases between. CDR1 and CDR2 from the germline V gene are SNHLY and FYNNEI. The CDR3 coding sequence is TGTGCCAGCAGTGAGCAACAGGGTTCGGAGACCCAGTACTTC. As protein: CASSEQQGSETQYF.

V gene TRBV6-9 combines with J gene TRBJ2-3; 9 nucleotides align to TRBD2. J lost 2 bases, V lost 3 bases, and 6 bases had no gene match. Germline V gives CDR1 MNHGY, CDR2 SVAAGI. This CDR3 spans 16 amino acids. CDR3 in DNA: TGTGCCAGCAGTTACGGCGGGAGGGATCTCACAGATACGCAGTATTTT. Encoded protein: CASSYGGRDLTDTQYF.

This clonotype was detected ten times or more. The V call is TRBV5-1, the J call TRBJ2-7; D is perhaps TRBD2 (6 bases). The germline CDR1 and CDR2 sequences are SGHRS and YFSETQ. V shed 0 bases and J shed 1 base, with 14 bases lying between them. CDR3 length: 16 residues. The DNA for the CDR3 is TGCGCCAGCAGCTTGGCTGTTATTGGAGGGTCCTACGAGCAGTACTTC. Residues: CASSLAVIGGSYEQYF.

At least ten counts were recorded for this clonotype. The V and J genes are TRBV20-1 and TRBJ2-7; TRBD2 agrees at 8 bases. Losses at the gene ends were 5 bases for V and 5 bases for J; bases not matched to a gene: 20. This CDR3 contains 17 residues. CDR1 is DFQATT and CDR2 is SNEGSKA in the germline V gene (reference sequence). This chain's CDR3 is CSALGGIEAGGNHEQYF. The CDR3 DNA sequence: TGCAGTGCTCTGGGGGGAATAGAGGCGGGAGGAAACCACGAGCAGTACTTC.

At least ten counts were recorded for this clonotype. The CDR3 nucleotides read TGTGCCGCTCAGGGACAGGGGGGCACCGGGGAGCTGTTTTTT. Residues: CAAQGQGGTGELFF. The gene calls are TRBV10-3 and TRBJ2-2; TRBD1 aligns across 11 bases. The CDR3 loop spans 14 amino acids. Germline assignment: CDR1 ENHRY and CDR2 SYGVKD. Germline trimming cut 11 bases from V and 4 bases from J; bases unmatched to any gene: 6.

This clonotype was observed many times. The CDR3 DNA sequence: TGTGCCAGCAGTCCTAGCGGGAGATCTCACAATGAGCAGTTCTTC. This codes for CASSPSGRSHNEQFF. The J gene is TRBJ2-1, the V gene TRBV12-3 or TRBV12-4; 10 positions agree with TRBD2. CDR3 length: 15 amino acids. V lost 5 bases and J lost 5; bases outside the gene matches: 6.

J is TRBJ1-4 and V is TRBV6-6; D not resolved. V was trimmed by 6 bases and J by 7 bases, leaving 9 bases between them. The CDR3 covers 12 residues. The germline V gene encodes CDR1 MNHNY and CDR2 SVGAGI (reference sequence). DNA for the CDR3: TGTGCCAGCAGCGCCGCCGTTGAAAAACTGTTTTTT. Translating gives CASSAAVEKLFF.

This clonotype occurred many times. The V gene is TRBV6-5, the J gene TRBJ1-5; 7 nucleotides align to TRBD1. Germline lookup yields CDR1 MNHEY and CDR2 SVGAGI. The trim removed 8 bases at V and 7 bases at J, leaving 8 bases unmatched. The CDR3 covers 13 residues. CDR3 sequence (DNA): TGTGCCAGCCGACTTACAGGGGACCAGCCCCAGCATTTT. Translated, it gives CASRLTGDQPQHF.

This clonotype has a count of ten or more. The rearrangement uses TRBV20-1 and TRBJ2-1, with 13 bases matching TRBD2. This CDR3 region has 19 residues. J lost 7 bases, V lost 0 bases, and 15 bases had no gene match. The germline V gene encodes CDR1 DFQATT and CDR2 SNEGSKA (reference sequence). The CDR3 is CSARERGGLAGTIYNEQFF. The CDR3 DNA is TGCAGTGCTAGAGAGAGAGGGGGACTAGCGGGAACAATATATAATGAGCAGTTCTTC.